This record covers a single T cell receptor beta chain. The antigen is undetermined. The PCR had 60 Vbeta and 13 Jbeta primers. The protocol was immunoSEQ multiplex PCR, while the TCRdb copy is restricted to in-frame clones and leaves out a portion. Here the sample spans 150,000 to 200,000 clones, roughly four fifths being singletons. The data derive from a study of cytomegalovirus exposure and HLA in healthy donors. Across the study: A preliminary data release comprised approximately 85 million unique TCRs obtained from HLA-typed donors. Study conclusions and caveats: Later analysis found that TCR beta chains associated with HLA were more clonally expanded than other, equally common chains. The study carried out a later analysis of TCR beta sequences. It associated some 17,000 of them with specific HLA alleles at a false discovery rate of 0.05. Common viral pathogens were later found to be apparently linked to several of the most significant clusters.

Trimming left V 6 bases short and J 6 bases short, with 14 bases between. The germline CDR1 and CDR2 sequences are MGHDK and SYGVNS. This CDR3 region has 13 residues. This sequence originates from a man younger than 30 in good health and CMV-seronegative. The specimen sequenced was PBMCs. J is TRBJ1-2 and V is TRBV25-1; D is perhaps TRBD1 (6 bases). CDR3 nucleotides: TGTGCCAGCAGGTCACAGGGCACCGATGGCTACACCTTC. The encoded protein is CASRSQGTDGYTF.